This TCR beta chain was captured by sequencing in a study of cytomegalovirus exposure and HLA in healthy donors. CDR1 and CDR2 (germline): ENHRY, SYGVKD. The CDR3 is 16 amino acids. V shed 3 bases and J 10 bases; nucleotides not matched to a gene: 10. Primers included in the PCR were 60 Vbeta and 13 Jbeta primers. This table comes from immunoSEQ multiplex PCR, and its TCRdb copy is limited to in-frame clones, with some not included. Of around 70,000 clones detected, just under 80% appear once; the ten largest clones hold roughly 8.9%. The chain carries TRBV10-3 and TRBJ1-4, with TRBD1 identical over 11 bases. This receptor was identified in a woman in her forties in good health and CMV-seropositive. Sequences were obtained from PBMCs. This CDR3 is CAISDGLGQGGGKLFF. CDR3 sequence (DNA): TGTGCCATCAGTGATGGCCTGGGACAGGGGGGTGGAAAACTGTTTTTT.